The 19 T cell receptor beta chains reported below all come from one sample, sequenced in a study of neurological immune-mediated disorders. A single record per CDR3 protein comes from TCRdb applying MiXCR to the 5' RACE reads. Found here are tens of thousands of distinct CDR3 sequences, 3.3% of them singletons; the top ten hold 7%. The sequencing input was PBMCs. These receptor sequences come from a woman aged 25-40 years with multiple sclerosis.

In the case of this clonotype: This may come from a read error, since a much larger clone is one base off. The CDR3 carries no conserved terminal phenylalanine or tryptophan, so it likely arises from a read error. In DNA, the CDR3 is TGTGCCAGCAGCAACTATGAGAGGTCGGAGACCCAGTACATC. Translating gives CASSNYERSETQYI. The rearrangement joins TRBV7-2 to TRBJ2-5; D remains ambiguous. Germline V gene sequence: CDR1 SGHTA, CDR2 FQGNSA. There are 14 residues in the CDR3. The V gene lost 5 bases and the J gene lost 5 bases, with 15 bases spanning the gap.

The table lists this clonotype with many counts. The CDR3 loop is CASSVAHLSYEQYF. The CDR3 DNA follows: TGTGCCAGCAGCGTAGCGCACCTCTCCTACGAGCAGTACTTC. The chain uses TRBV9 and TRBJ2-7; the D is unclear. V lost 0 bases and J lost 0, with 7 bases in between. From germline, CDR1 is SGDLS and CDR2 YYNGEE. The CDR3 contains 14 residues.

Only a few counts were recorded for this clonotype. This chain joins TRBV20-1 and TRBJ1-2, with 7 nucleotides matching TRBD1. From germline, CDR1 is DFQATT and CDR2 SNEGSKA (reference sequence). The CDR3 length is 14 residues. J gave up 8 bases and V 3 bases, and 12 bases lay outside the gene matches. The CDR3 nucleotides read TGCAGTGCTAGTCAGGGAAAGGGGGCGGAAGGCTACACCTTC. This gives the protein CSASQGKGAEGYTF.

In this sample, this clonotype turned up many times. This chain connects TRBV19 to TRBJ2-2; TRBD1 matches 11 bases. This CDR3 spans 14 amino acids. After removal of 9 bases from V and 7 bases from J, the junction contained 7 bases not matched to a gene. In germline, CDR1 is LNHDA, CDR2 SQIVND (reference sequence). The CDR3 loop is CASNRDRGIGELFF. For the CDR3, the DNA is TGTGCCAGCAACCGGGACAGGGGGATCGGGGAGCTGTTTTTT.

The sample holds many counts of this clonotype. This chain connects TRBV7-2 to TRBJ2-1; unclear D gene. Germline V lookup: CDR1 SGHTA, CDR2 FQGNSA. The germline V and J ends were trimmed by 6 bases and 9 bases, with 18 bases remaining between them. The CDR3 contains 14 residues. The DNA of the CDR3 is TGTGCCAGCAGTCCAACAACGTCCCCTTCTGAGCAGTTCTTC. Amino acid sequence: CASSPTTSPSEQFF.

This clonotype has ten or more counts. V and J are TRBV18 and TRBJ1-2; 10 positions agree with TRBD1. CDR3 length equals 13 residues. CDR1 is KGHSH and CDR2 is LQKENI in the germline V gene. V lost 5 bases, J lost 8 bases, and 5 bases stayed unmatched. For the CDR3, the DNA is TGTGCCAGCTCAACCGGGACAGGGGAGGGCTACACCTTC. Translating gives CASSTGTGEGYTF.

The chain links TRBV12-3 or TRBV12-4 to TRBJ2-2, with D tentatively TRBD2 (5 bases). Trimming left V 5 bases short and J 5 bases short, with 21 bases between. This CDR3 has 17 residues. The CDR3 sequence: CASSPRTAPRRTGELFF. CDR3 in DNA: TGTGCCAGCAGTCCGCGCACGGCTCCCCGGAGGACCGGGGAGCTGTTTTTT.

Remarks on this clonotype: A much larger clone is a single base away; this may be a read error. The V call is TRBV4-3, the J call TRBJ2-1; 7 bases are shared with TRBD2. The V gene end was trimmed by 3 bases and the J gene end by 5 bases; junction bases not matched to a gene: 7. Germline V gives CDR1 LGHNA, CDR2 YSLEER. The CDR3 consists of 15 residues. The CDR3 region has the DNA TGCGCCAGCAGCCAGGAAGGGAGGGCCAACAATGAGCAGTTCTTC. This encodes CASSQEGRANNEQFF.

In its sample, this clonotype was seen many times. The V gene is TRBV5-4, the J gene TRBJ2-1; D gene unclear. Deletions cut 9 bases from V and 7 bases from J, with 17 bases between. The CDR3 consists of 13 residues. CDR1 and CDR2 from the germline V gene are SGHNT and YYREEE (reference sequence). This CDR3 reads CATTAFIRNEQFF. CDR3 bases: TGTGCCACCACAGCGTTTATTCGGAATGAGCAGTTCTTC. Drawing the rest from reference TRBV5-4 and TRBJ2-1, the complete variable domain is ETGVTQSPTHLIKTRGQQVTLRCSSQSGHNTVSWYQQALGQGPQFIFQYYREEENGRGNFPPRFSGLQFPNYSSELNVNALELDDSALYLCATTAFIRNEQFFGPGTRLTVL.

In this sample, this clonotype turned up many times. This sequence joins TRBV7-2 and TRBJ2-2; 10 nucleotides agree with TRBD2. From germline, CDR1 is SGHTA and CDR2 FQGNSA. This CDR3 region has 20 residues. With 5 bases clipped from V and 6 bases from J, the junction kept 21 bases outside the gene matches. The DNA of the CDR3 is TGTGCCAGCAGCGGGGGGGGACTAGCGAACTCATTCACCCCAGCCGGGGAGCTGTTTTTT. This translates into CASSGGGLANSFTPAGELFF.

This clonotype was detected many times. The gene calls are TRBV20-1 and TRBJ1-5; D remains ambiguous. This CDR3 has 13 amino acids. From germline, CDR1 is DFQATT and CDR2 SNEGSKA (reference sequence). The V gene lost 3 bases and the J gene lost 2 bases, with 8 bases spanning the gap. The CDR3 region is CSASRAGNQPQHF. The CDR3 DNA follows: TGCAGTGCTAGCCGTGCGGGCAATCAGCCCCAGCATTTT.

The sample holds many counts of this clonotype. The chain has TRBV7-9 and TRBJ2-1; TRBD2 is a possible D gene (5 bases). Germline CDR1 and CDR2: SEHNR and FQNEAQ (reference sequence). The ends were cut back, 5 bases at V and 7 bases at J, with 18 bases in the middle. The CDR3 contains 15 residues. This CDR3 is CASSHLASWMNEQFF. DNA of the CDR3: TGTGCCAGCAGCCACCTAGCAAGTTGGATGAATGAGCAGTTCTTC.

This clonotype was seen at least ten times. The V call is TRBV4-1, the J call TRBJ2-2; D call uncertain. The CDR3 covers 18 residues. Trimming left V 0 bases short and J 4 bases short, with 18 bases between. Per the germline V gene, CDR1 is MGHRA and CDR2 is YSYEKL. CDR3 sequence: CASSQDAPGKLVTGELFF. The CDR3 DNA sequence: TGCGCCAGCAGCCAAGATGCCCCAGGAAAATTAGTCACCGGGGAGCTGTTTTTT.

This clonotype has at least ten counts. The chain combines TRBV5-1 with TRBJ2-2; D unresolved. The germline gives CDR1 SGHRS, CDR2 YFSETQ. CDR3 length: 16 amino acids. V lost 0 bases to trimming and J lost 0 bases, with 9 bases between them. The CDR3 region has the DNA TGCGCCAGCAGCTTGGTTCAGACCACGAACACCGGGGAGCTGTTTTTT. This translates into CASSLVQTTNTGELFF.

This clonotype was found many times. The chain has TRBV28 and TRBJ2-5, with TRBD2 matching 11 bases. The CDR3 loop spans 15 amino acids. Trimming took 5 bases from V and 2 from J; bases not matched to a gene: 4. Germline assignment: CDR1 MDHEN and CDR2 SYDVKM. The CDR3 bases are TGTGCCAGCAGTCTTACTAGCGGGGGTCAAGAGACCCAGTACTTC. This gives the protein CASSLTSGGQETQYF.

This clonotype was counted many times. CDR3 coding DNA: TGTGCCAGCAGCTTGATCGGGGGCGGTACGAACACCGGGGAGCTGTTTTTT. Its translation: CASSLIGGGTNTGELFF. The chain links TRBV7-2 to TRBJ2-2; TRBD1 or TRBD2 may be the D gene (6 bases each). The CDR3 length is 17 residues. The V and J ends lost 3 bases and 0 bases respectively, with 14 bases between them. The germline CDR1 and CDR2 sequences are SGHTA and FQGNSA.

This clonotype was found many times. The V call is TRBV20-1, the J call TRBJ1-5; D unclear. V was clipped by 7 bases and J by 4 bases, with 17 bases between them. The CDR3 has 14 amino acids. From germline, CDR1 is DFQATT and CDR2 SNEGSKA (reference sequence). The CDR3 nucleotides are TGCAGTGTCCCCCCAATAGCCCCAAATCAGCCCCAGCATTTT. Amino acid sequence: CSVPPIAPNQPQHF.

This clonotype was seen repeatedly, ten times or more. Just one base apart from a much larger clone, this may be a read error. The V gene is TRBV10-1, the J gene TRBJ1-1; no definite D call. The CDR3 loop spans 13 amino acids. Germline CDR1 reads WNHNN; CDR2 reads SYGVQD (reference sequence). V lost 4 bases to trimming and J lost 0 bases, with 6 bases between them. The CDR3 coding sequence is TGCGCCAGCAGTGCAAAAATGAACACTGAAGCTTTCTTT. Translating it yields CASSAKMNTEAFF.

This clonotype was seen repeatedly, ten times or more. This sequence joins TRBV19 and TRBJ2-5; a weak D match, TRBD2 (5 bases). Germline assignment: CDR1 LNHDA and CDR2 SQIVND (reference sequence). Trimming removed 4 bases at V and 4 bases at J, with 13 bases between. The CDR3 covers 14 residues. The CDR3 reads CASSSGSAGETQYF. In DNA form, the CDR3 reads TGTGCCAGTAGTAGCGGGTCGGCCGGAGAGACCCAGTACTTC.